This T cell receptor (beta chain) was identified in a study of blood T cell repertoires in COVID-19 (dated by TCRdb to the early 2020s). Background for the entire study: Samples covering the acute and convalescent phases of COVID-19 were provided by collaborators in the United States, Italy and Spain. The material from the prospective study consisted of cDNA or gDNA derived from T cells, B-cell-depleted T cells, or PBMCs. Deeply sampled blood TCRbeta repertoires from subjects exposed to, actively infected with, or recovered from COVID-19 were included in the dataset. The repertoires were made available in a free public database intended to serve as a resource for research on the immune response to SARS-CoV-2. Samples came from the ongoing ImmuneRACE study (first 160 participants) plus 1,254 subjects from 6 global collaborators. The sample metadata nearly always contained a de-identified subject ID, COVID-19 status, age in years and sex. Where available, HLA class I and class II types were obtained from metadata supplied by the sample provider rather than from assay-based typing. What the authors observed across the whole study: The amount of clinical and demographic metadata varied by source and participant and was provided uncurated.

Whole blood was collected in K2EDTA tubes by collaborating institutions according to the institutions' own protocols. For TCRbeta analysis, collaborators shipped samples as frozen whole blood, isolated PBMCs, or DNA extracted from either of those sample types. As regards this clone: It lacks a known antigen. No base quality information exists; no much larger clone differs at one position.

TCRbeta CDR3 regions were amplified from genomic DNA using the immunoSEQ Assay, a bias-controlled multiplex PCR. From the authors' description of their analysis: The number of nucleated cells in each sample was estimated from the amplification of reference gene primers within the assay. Sequence reads were collapsed and filtered to measure the absolute abundance of every unique TCRbeta CDR3 rearrangement. For each sample, productive Simpson clonality was calculated as the square root of Simpson's diversity index across productive rearrangements. TCRdb took over this immuneACCESS table, retaining in-frame rearrangements with V and J assigned. Such tables are incomplete; in checked studies, under half of the missing clones stem from an unresolved V gene, and the remainder is unexplained. The D gene and trimming were derived from the DNA, and the V and J assignments and clone size from that table. This sample comprises approximately 38,000 clones, just over 85% of them detected only once. The ten largest clones take up around 5.2% of the sample.

V lost 1 base and J lost 7 bases, and the count of bases not matched to a germline gene is 3. CDR1 and CDR2 (LGHDT, YNNKEL) derive from the germline V gene (reference sequence). The CDR3 has 13 amino acids, counting the end cysteine and phenylalanine. Just the 39-base CDR3 DNA is kept, in frame starting at base 1. The chain is encoded by TRBV3-1 (or the pseudogene TRBV3-2) joined to TRBJ1-1; 7 middle bases align to TRBD1. The receptor's source is an older woman with active COVID-19. The specimen was peripheral blood. The nucleotide sequence is given as TGTGCCAGCAGCCAAGCCGGGACAGATGAAGCTTTCTTT. Translated, this gives CASSQAGTDEAFF.